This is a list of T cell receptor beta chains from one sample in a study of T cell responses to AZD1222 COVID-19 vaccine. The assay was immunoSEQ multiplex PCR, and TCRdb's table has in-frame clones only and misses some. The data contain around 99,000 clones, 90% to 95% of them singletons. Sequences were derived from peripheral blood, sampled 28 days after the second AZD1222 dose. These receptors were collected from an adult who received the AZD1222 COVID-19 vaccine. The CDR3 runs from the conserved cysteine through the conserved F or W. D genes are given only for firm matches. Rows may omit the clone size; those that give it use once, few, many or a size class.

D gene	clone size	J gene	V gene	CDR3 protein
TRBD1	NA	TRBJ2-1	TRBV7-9	CASSLSGGGNEQFF
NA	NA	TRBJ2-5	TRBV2	CASRTKETQYF
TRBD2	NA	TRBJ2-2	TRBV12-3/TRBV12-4	CASRGGTGELFF
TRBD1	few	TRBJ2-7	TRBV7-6	CASTPSPGQGYEQYF
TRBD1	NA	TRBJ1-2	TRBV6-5	CASSVGTGGYGYTF
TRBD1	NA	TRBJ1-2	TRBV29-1	CSVTGQGEYYGYTF
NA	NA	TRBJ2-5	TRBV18	CASSPLITVQETQYF
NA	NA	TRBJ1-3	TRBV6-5	CAASQGSGNTIYF
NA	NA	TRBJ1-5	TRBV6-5	CASSLGGGNQPQHF
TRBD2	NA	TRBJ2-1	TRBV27	CASSTRTSGSGPDEQFF
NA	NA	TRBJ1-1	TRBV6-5	CASTERRNTEAFF
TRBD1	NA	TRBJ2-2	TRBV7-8	CASSSGQRLTGELFF
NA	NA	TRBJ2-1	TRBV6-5	CASRIGQTYNEQFF
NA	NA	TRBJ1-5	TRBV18	CASSPRDTSSRGNQPQHF
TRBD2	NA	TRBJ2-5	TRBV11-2	CASSGRLAGRETQYF
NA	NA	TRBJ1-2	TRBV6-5	CTTGAGLGGYTF
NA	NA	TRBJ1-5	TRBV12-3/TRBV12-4	CASSLLGNQPQHF
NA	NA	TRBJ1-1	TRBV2	CATDTEAFF
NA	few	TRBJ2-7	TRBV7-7	CASSPSIGQGNEQYF
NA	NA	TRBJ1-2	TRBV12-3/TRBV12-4	CASRLGPWLGYTF
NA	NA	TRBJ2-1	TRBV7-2	CASSLGLSYNEQFF
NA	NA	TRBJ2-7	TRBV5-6	CASSLEANEQYF
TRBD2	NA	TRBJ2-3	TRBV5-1	CASSSAGTSGRTDTQYF
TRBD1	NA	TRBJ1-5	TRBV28	CASSLLGTGYQPQHF
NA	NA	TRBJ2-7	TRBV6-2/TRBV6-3	CASSYTGFYEQYF
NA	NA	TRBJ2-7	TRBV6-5	CASRDQGPPYEQYF
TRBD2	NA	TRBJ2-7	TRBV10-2	CASSDLAGEEQYF
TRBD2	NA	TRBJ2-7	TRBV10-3	CAISESGGVSVEQYF
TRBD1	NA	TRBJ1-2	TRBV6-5	CASSADRGCTF
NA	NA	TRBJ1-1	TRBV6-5	CASRLQGLLDTEAFF
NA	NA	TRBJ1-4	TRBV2	CASYSTSGGLTNEKLFF
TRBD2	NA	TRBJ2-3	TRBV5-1	CASSAGLAPTGSTDTQYF
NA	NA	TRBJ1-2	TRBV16	CASSQSGGSYGYTF
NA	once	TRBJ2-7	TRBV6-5	CASSLPGSGEQYF
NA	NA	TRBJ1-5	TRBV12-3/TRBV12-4	CASSLDGNQPQHF
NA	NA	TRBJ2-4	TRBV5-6	CASAWGITLTRNIQYF
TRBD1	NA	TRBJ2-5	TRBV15	CATSRDGTGGAETQYF
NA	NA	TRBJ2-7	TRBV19	CASSIAQGTFYEQYF